Presented here are 15 T cell receptor beta chains from one specimen sequenced in a study of T cell responses to AZD1222 COVID-19 vaccine. Data came from immunoSEQ multiplex PCR; TCRdb stores just in-frame clones and leaves some out. The repertoire includes around 130,000 clones, roughly 90% of them detected once, and around 5% sits in the top ten. Material: peripheral blood, obtained 28 days after the second AZD1222 dose. These TCRs come from an adult who received the AZD1222 COVID-19 vaccine.

The chain carries TRBV7-3 and TRBJ1-1, with 10 bases that match TRBD1. The CDR3 spans 15 residues. V shed 0 bases, J shed 5 bases, and the junction held 3 bases outside the gene matches. Germline CDR1 reads SGHTA; CDR2 reads FQGTGA. The CDR3 DNA sequence: TGTGCCAGCAGCTTAACGGGGACAGGGGAGACTGAAGCTTTCTTT. Translation: CASSLTGTGETEAFF. Supplemented by reference TRBV7-3 and TRBJ1-1, the full variable domain reads GAGVSQTPSNKVTEKGKYVELRCDPISGHTALYWYRQSLGQGPEFLIYFQGTGAADDSGLPNDRFFAVRPEGSVSTLKIQRTERGDSAVYLCASSLTGTGETEAFFGQGTRLTVV.

This sequence joins TRBV5-1 and TRBJ2-1; 8 bases map to TRBD1. V lost 3 bases, J lost 2 bases, and 7 bases stayed unmatched. CDR1 is SGHRS, CDR2 YFSETQ, per germline. The CDR3 extends over 16 amino acids. The DNA of the CDR3 is TGCGCCAGCAGCTGGGCAACAGGGGGTACCTACAATGAGCAGTTCTTC. Translating it yields CASSWATGGTYNEQFF.

This clone was seen a few times. The gene calls are TRBV7-9 and TRBJ1-2; 9 bases line up with TRBD1. The germline gives CDR1 SEHNR, CDR2 FQNEAQ (reference sequence). CDR3 length: 15 residues. After removal of 0 bases from V and 8 bases from J, the junction contained 7 bases not matched to a gene. The CDR3 nucleotides are TGTGCCAGCAGCTTAGCCGGGACAGGGTCGGGCGGCTACACCTTC. Translated, it gives CASSLAGTGSGGYTF.

V and J are TRBV10-3 and TRBJ1-3; D ambiguous. CDR1 is ENHRY and CDR2 is SYGVKD in the germline V gene. CDR3 length equals 13 residues. V was shortened by 10 bases and J by 3 bases, with 13 bases between the two germline ends. DNA of the CDR3: TGTGCCACCGCCCCCCTTAATGGAAACACCATATATTTT. As protein: CATAPLNGNTIYF.

The chain joins TRBV7-9 to TRBJ1-5, with a weak D call TRBD1 (6 bases). CDR1 SEHNR and CDR2 FQNEAQ come from the germline V gene (reference sequence). The CDR3 spans 15 residues. V shed 3 bases and J shed 6 bases, with 15 bases lying between them. CDR3 in amino acids: CASSFGGGLTQPQHF. Written as DNA, the CDR3 is TGTGCCAGCAGCTTTGGAGGGGGACTCACTCAGCCCCAGCATTTT.

The chain couples TRBV5-4 to TRBJ2-3, with D maybe TRBD2 (5 bases). Trimming shortened V by 4 bases and J by 1 base, and 10 bases separated the two germline ends. This CDR3 is 14 amino acids long. Germline V gene sequence: CDR1 SGHNT, CDR2 YYREEE (reference sequence). CDR3 residues: CASSLWGGTDTQYF. The CDR3 DNA follows: TGTGCCAGCAGCCTCTGGGGAGGCACAGATACGCAGTATTTT. Using reference TRBV5-4 and TRBJ2-3 for the parts outside the CDR3, the full variable domain is ETGVTQSPTHLIKTRGQQVTLRCSSQSGHNTVSWYQQALGQGPQFIFQYYREEENGRGNFPPRFSGLQFPNYSSELNVNALELDDSALYLCASSLWGGTDTQYFGPGTRLTVL.

The chain carries TRBV18 and TRBJ1-2; 9 nucleotides agree with TRBD1. Germline V gene sequence: CDR1 KGHSH, CDR2 LQKENI. The CDR3 contains 17 residues. V was clipped by 6 bases and J by 7 bases; unmatched bases: 18. For the CDR3, the DNA is TGTGCCAGCTCCGACCGGGACAGGGTAGGTAAGGGTTCTGGCTACACCTTC. This codes for CASSDRDRVGKGSGYTF.

The chain is built from TRBV3-1 (or the pseudogene TRBV3-2) and TRBJ2-1; TRBD1 is a possible D gene (6 bases). This CDR3 has 13 residues. V gave up 3 bases and J gave up 12 bases, with 15 bases separating them. Germline assignment: CDR1 LGHDT and CDR2 YNNKEL (reference sequence). The CDR3 region has the DNA TGTGCCAGCAGCCACTCCGGGACACCGGTGCAGTTCTTC. It is translated as CASSHSGTPVQFF.

J is TRBJ2-1 and V is TRBV6-6; D possibly corresponds to TRBD2 (7 bases). The germline gives CDR1 MNHNY, CDR2 SVGAGI (reference sequence). The CDR3 runs 15 residues. V was clipped by 7 bases and J by 0 bases, with 13 bases between them. CDR3 amino acids: CASNNRGGSYNEQFF. Written as DNA, the CDR3 is TGTGCCAGCAATAATAGGGGGGGCTCCTACAATGAGCAGTTCTTC.

The rearrangement joins TRBV24-1 to TRBJ2-7; TRBD1 aligns across 7 bases. The CDR3 has 15 residues. The trim removed 4 bases at V and 6 bases at J, leaving 11 bases unmatched. Germline-derived CDR1 and CDR2 are KGHDR and SFDVKD. The CDR3 is CATSDHRDSTGEQYF. The DNA of the CDR3 is TGTGCCACCAGTGACCACCGGGACAGCACAGGCGAGCAGTACTTC.

The V and J genes are TRBV28 and TRBJ1-2, with D perhaps TRBD1 (5 bases). Trimming shortened V by 4 bases and J by 4 bases, and 16 bases separated the two germline ends. Germline CDR1 and CDR2: MDHEN and SYDVKM. The CDR3 consists of 15 residues. The CDR3 reads CASSSLTVGGYGYTF. The DNA for the CDR3 is TGTGCCAGCAGTTCTTTAACGGTGGGGGGCTATGGCTACACCTTC.

This rearrangement joins TRBV30 to TRBJ2-5; 11 nucleotides agree with TRBD1. After removal of 7 bases from V and 5 bases from J, the junction contained 6 bases not matched to a gene. The CDR3 has 13 residues. CDR1 and CDR2 (germline): GTSNPN, SVGIG (reference sequence). DNA of the CDR3: TGTGCCTCGGGACAGGGGGTTGGGGAGACCCAGTACTTC. Its translation: CASGQGVGETQYF.

The J gene is TRBJ1-2, the V gene TRBV19; D not certain. This CDR3 spans 13 amino acids. The V gene lost 7 bases and the J gene lost 5 bases, with 14 bases spanning the gap. Germline CDR1 LNHDA, CDR2 SQIVND (reference sequence). CDR3 sequence: CASTAAERYGYTF. CDR3 in DNA: TGTGCCAGTACCGCCGCAGAGAGGTATGGCTACACCTTC.

The J gene is TRBJ2-5, the V gene TRBV3-1 (or the pseudogene TRBV3-2); TRBD2 matches at 7 bases. V shed 1 base and J 7 bases; nucleotides not matched to a gene: 6. Germline loops: CDR1 LGHDT, CDR2 YNNKEL (reference sequence). The CDR3 spans 14 residues. The DNA of the CDR3 is TGTGCCAGCAGCCAAGTGACTAGCCTTGCGACCCAGTACTTC. The encoded protein is CASSQVTSLATQYF.

This clone was seen a single time. V and J are TRBV28 and TRBJ2-5; D is unclear. This CDR3 is built from 13 residues. Germline CDR1 is MDHEN and CDR2 is SYDVKM. As DNA, the CDR3 is TGTGCTACTCTCCGGAATAACCAAGAGACCCAGTACTTC. This encodes CATLRNNQETQYF.